The 31 T cell receptor beta chains below were found in one sample sequenced in a study of beta chain features in type 1 diabetes. Sequenced material consisted of expressed TCRB transcripts (all of the isolated RNA was reverse transcribed). Some clones are missing from TCRdb's copy, which holds only in-frame ones; the method was immunoSEQ multiplex PCR. The sample holds nearly 350,000 clones; roughly 8% are singletons and the top ten take around 0.44%. Material for sequencing was central memory CD4+ T cells from blood. These receptor sequences come from a woman aged 18-29 years in good health.

In this sample, this clone turned up many times. The V call is TRBV7-9, the J call TRBJ1-2; D is uncertain. Trimming shortened V by 1 base and J by 7 bases, and 10 bases separated the two germline ends. The CDR3 spans 13 residues. Germline V gene data show CDR1 as SEHNR and CDR2 as FQNEAQ (reference sequence). In DNA form, the CDR3 reads TGTGCCAGCAGCTTAGAGGTTAGATCTGGCTACACCTTC. Translated: CASSLEVRSGYTF.

Worth noting for this clone: This sample includes further DNA sequences coding for the same CDR3. V is TRBV7-2 and J is TRBJ1-2; a possible D gene is TRBD1 (5 bases). The CDR3 length is 14 residues. Trimming stripped 0 bases from V and 4 bases from J, with 9 bases between. The germline gives CDR1 SGHTA, CDR2 FQGNSA. The DNA for the CDR3 is TGTGCCAGCAGCTTAGCGCGGGGCAGCTATGGCTACACCTTC. Translation gives CASSLARGSYGYTF. Filled out from reference TRBV7-2 and TRBJ1-2, the complete variable domain reads GAGVSQSPSNKVTEKGKDVELRCDPISGHTALYWYRQSLGQGLEFLIYFQGNSAPDKSGLPSDRFSAERTGGSVSTLTIQRTQQEDSAVYLCASSLARGSYGYTFGSGTRLTVV.

This clone has more than one count but fewer than ten. The chain combines TRBV19 with TRBJ2-1; 7 positions agree with TRBD2. Unmatched junction bases numbered 19, after V lost 9 bases and J lost 8 bases. Germline values: CDR1 LNHDA, CDR2 SQIVND (reference sequence). The CDR3 is made up of 16 amino acids. CDR3 region: CASTLSIASGPDEQFF. DNA for the CDR3: TGTGCCAGCACGCTTAGTATCGCTAGCGGTCCCGATGAGCAGTTCTTC. Variable domain in full (rest from reference TRBV19 and TRBJ2-1): DGGITQSPKYLFRKEGQNVTLSCEQNLNHDAMYWYRQDPGQGLRLIYYSQIVNDFQKGDIAEGYSVSREKKESFPLTVTSAQKNPTAFYLCASTLSIASGPDEQFFGPGTRLTVL.

The J gene is TRBJ1-1, the V gene TRBV25-1, with D tentatively TRBD1 (5 bases). CDR3 size: 13 residues. Germline lookup yields CDR1 MGHDK and CDR2 SYGVNS. The ends were cut back, 7 bases at V and 4 bases at J, with 13 bases in the middle. CDR3 sequence reads: CASKRGEGTEAFF. The CDR3 DNA sequence: TGTGCCAGCAAGAGGGGTGAGGGCACTGAAGCTTTCTTT.

Here the CDR3 DNA reads TGTGCCAGCAGGGAGCGGAGTTTCGCCGGGGAGCTGTTTTTT. It yields the protein CASRERSFAGELFF. The chain carries TRBV13 and TRBJ2-2; possibly TRBD2 for D (5 bases). The CDR3 contains 14 residues. The ends were cut back, 6 bases at V and 6 bases at J, with 14 bases in the middle. The V gene's germline CDR1 is PRHDT and CDR2 FYEKMQ (reference sequence).

The chain carries TRBV2 and TRBJ2-6; the D is unclear. Germline V gene sequence: CDR1 SNHLY, CDR2 FYNNEI. The V end lost 4 bases, the J end lost 2 bases, and 6 bases lay between the germline ends. This CDR3 region has 14 residues. The CDR3, as DNA: TGTGCCAGCAGTGTCGACACTGGGGCCAACGTCCTGACTTTC. Translated: CASSVDTGANVLTF.

This clone has just a few counts. The V call is TRBV10-3, the J call TRBJ2-2, with D possibly TRBD1 on 6 matching bases. There are 14 residues in the CDR3. V lost 7 bases, J lost 5 bases, and 14 bases lay in between. CDR1 and CDR2 from the germline V gene are ENHRY and SYGVKD. CDR3 region: CAITQPGDTGELFF. The CDR3, as DNA: TGTGCCATCACCCAACCAGGGGATACCGGGGAGCTGTTTTTT.

The rearrangement joins TRBV5-1 to TRBJ1-1; D gene ambiguous. This CDR3 spans 14 amino acids. With 1 base removed from V and 1 base from J, the gap between germline ends came to 8 bases. Germline-derived CDR1 and CDR2 are SGHRS and YFSETQ. This CDR3 is CASSLWVPNTEAFF. CDR3 nucleotide sequence: TGCGCCAGCAGCTTGTGGGTTCCGAACACTGAAGCTTTCTTT.

The sample holds a few counts of this clone. The rearrangement uses TRBV4-2 and TRBJ2-2; D ambiguous. Germline V gene data show CDR1 as LGHNA and CDR2 as YNFKEQ. The CDR3 runs to 13 residues. V shed 1 base and J shed 5 bases, with 5 bases lying between them. In nucleotides, the CDR3 is TGTGCCAGCAGCCAAGTAGGGACCGGGGAGCTGTTTTTT. It translates to CASSQVGTGELFF.

Here the CDR3 reads CASSLAPAAELFF. As DNA, the CDR3 is TGTGCCAGCAGCTTAGCCCCAGCGGCGGAGCTGTTTTTT. This chain joins TRBV11-3 and TRBJ2-2, with a tentative D call TRBD2 (5 bases). V shed 1 base and J shed 10 bases, with 10 bases lying between them. This CDR3 has 13 amino acids. CDR1 SGHNT and CDR2 YENEEA come from the germline V gene.

The J gene is TRBJ2-1, the V gene TRBV7-2; tentative D call: TRBD2 (6 bases). V lost 8 bases, J lost 3 bases, and 17 bases lay in between. The CDR3 totals 15 residues. Looked up from germline, CDR1 is SGHTA and CDR2 is FQGNSA. For the CDR3, the DNA is TGTGCCAGCGTATTGGCGGTAGCGGACTACAATGAGCAGTTCTTC. Encoded protein: CASVLAVADYNEQFF.

This clone was recorded at least ten times. At one end, the junction sequence differs from germline, possibly due to a read error. The rearrangement uses TRBV7-7 and TRBJ2-2, with TRBD2 matching 7 bases. Germline V gives CDR1 SSHAT, CDR2 FNYEAQ (reference sequence). The CDR3 is 17 amino acids. This chain's CDR3 is CASSSNGAGENTGELFF. For the CDR3, the DNA is TGTGCTAGCAGCTCGAACGGGGCGGGAGAGAACACCGGGGAGCTGTTTTTT.

This clone was seen only a few times. J is TRBJ2-7 and V is TRBV6-1; 8 bases line up with TRBD1. Germline CDR1 MNHNS, CDR2 SASEGT. The V gene end was trimmed by 1 base and the J gene end by 2 bases; junction bases not matched to a gene: 1. The CDR3 totals 14 residues. As DNA, the CDR3 is TGTGCCAGCAGTGAAGGGACAGGGACCTACGAGCAGTACTTC. Protein: CASSEGTGTYEQYF.

There are a few counts of this clone. The J gene is TRBJ1-5, the V gene TRBV20-1; D not resolved. V lost 4 bases and J 7 bases, leaving 8 bases between the germline ends. The CDR3 runs 11 residues. Germline-derived CDR1 and CDR2 are DFQATT and SNEGSKA (reference sequence). The CDR3 here is CSAMSLQPQHF. In DNA form, the CDR3 reads TGCAGTGCTATGAGTTTACAGCCCCAGCATTTT.

The DNA for the CDR3 is TGTGCCAGCAGCCAGGACAGGGTTAACGAGCAGTACTTC. Translating it yields CASSQDRVNEQYF. The chain links TRBV11-2 to TRBJ2-7, with TRBD1 identical over 8 bases. From germline, CDR1 is SGHAT and CDR2 FQNNGV. The CDR3 length is 13 residues. The V segment lost 5 bases and the J segment 5 bases; nucleotides outside the gene matches: 5.

This clone was found a few times. This rearrangement joins TRBV4-2 to TRBJ2-2; 9 positions agree with TRBD1. The germline gives CDR1 LGHNA, CDR2 YNFKEQ. V gave up 3 bases and J gave up 6 bases; unmatched junction bases: 11. The CDR3 has 17 residues. The CDR3 DNA is TGTGCCAGCAGCCAGGCCCATTTGGGACAGGGCTCCGGGGAGCTGTTTTTT. It is translated as CASSQAHLGQGSGELFF.

The CDR3, as DNA: TGCAGCGTTGACCAGGCACCCCAAGAGACCCAGTACTTC. It specifies CSVDQAPQETQYF. The chain couples TRBV29-1 to TRBJ2-5; no firm D call. Trimming pared 3 bases from V and 1 base from J, leaving 9 bases between. In germline, CDR1 is SQVTM, CDR2 ANQGSEA. The CDR3 is 13 amino acids.

This clone was seen a handful of times. The chain carries TRBV18 and TRBJ2-7; 9 bases line up with TRBD2. V trimming: 3 bases; J trimming: 5 bases; junction bases outside the gene matches: 8. The CDR3 runs to 15 residues. The germline gives CDR1 KGHSH, CDR2 LQKENI. The DNA of the CDR3 is TGTGCCAGCTCACCGACGGTAGCGGGAGAGCACGAGCAGTACTTC. Its protein product is CASSPTVAGEHEQYF.

The gene calls are TRBV18 and TRBJ2-5; D not certain. V gave up 5 bases and J gave up 0 bases, with 7 bases separating them. The germline CDR1 and CDR2 sequences are KGHSH and LQKENI. This CDR3 contains 13 residues. This chain's CDR3 is CASSSDYQETQYF. The CDR3 DNA is TGTGCCAGCTCATCAGATTACCAAGAGACCCAGTACTTC.

The V call is TRBV7-9, the J call TRBJ2-1; D call uncertain. Looked up from germline, CDR1 is SEHNR and CDR2 is FQNEAQ (reference sequence). V gave up 3 bases and J gave up 8 bases, with 8 bases separating them. This CDR3 has 12 amino acids. In DNA form, the CDR3 reads TGTGCCAGCAGCTTCCGTTCGGATGAGCAGTTCTTC. It specifies CASSFRSDEQFF.

Worth noting for this clone: The sample carries other DNA sequences with the same CDR3. The chain is built from TRBV2 and TRBJ2-7; 7 bases fit TRBD1. Trimming took 4 bases from V and 3 from J; bases not matched to a gene: 0. The CDR3 sequence is 12 residues long. CDR1 and CDR2 from the germline V gene are SNHLY and FYNNEI. CDR3 in DNA: TGTGCCAGCAGTGGGGACAGCTACGAGCAGTACTTC. It translates to CASSGDSYEQYF.

This clone was picked up a small number of times. The J gene is TRBJ2-1, the V gene TRBV13; D gene unclear. Germline CDR1 is PRHDT and CDR2 is FYEKMQ (reference sequence). Trimming took 5 bases from V and 9 from J, leaving 14 bases between them. CDR3 size: 13 residues. The DNA of the CDR3 is TGTGCCAGCAGCCTCAACCGGGCCTCTGAGCAGTTCTTC. Its protein is CASSLNRASEQFF.

The V and J genes are TRBV5-1 and TRBJ2-7; 8 nucleotides line up with TRBD2. Germline V gene lookup returns CDR1 SGHRS and CDR2 YFSETQ. CDR3 size: 15 residues. Germline trimming cut 0 bases from V and 2 bases from J; bases unmatched to any gene: 4. The CDR3 nucleotides are TGCGCCAGCAGCTTGGGGCCGGGACTAGCCTACGAGCAGTACTTC. Translation: CASSLGPGLAYEQYF.

This clone came up a few times. This CDR3 is CASSKGQGYEQYF. The CDR3 coding sequence is TGTGCCAGCAGTAAAGGACAGGGCTACGAGCAGTACTTC. This chain joins TRBV6-1 and TRBJ2-7, with 8 bases matching TRBD1. The CDR3 consists of 13 residues. The ends lost 5 bases at V and 3 bases at J; junction bases unmatched: 3. Germline loops: CDR1 MNHNS, CDR2 SASEGT.

J is TRBJ2-7 and V is TRBV2, with 12 bases fitting TRBD2. The CDR3 covers 17 residues. Germline-derived CDR1 and CDR2 are SNHLY and FYNNEI. V gave up 6 bases and J gave up 0 bases; unmatched junction bases: 9. For the CDR3, the DNA is TGTGCCAGCAGAACCGGGACTAGCGGGCCGAGCTCCTACGAGCAGTACTTC. Protein product: CASRTGTSGPSSYEQYF.

The chain couples TRBV13 to TRBJ2-7; TRBD1 matches at 10 bases. This CDR3 has 14 amino acids. Germline V lookup: CDR1 PRHDT, CDR2 FYEKMQ (reference sequence). The ends lost 2 bases at V and 6 bases at J; junction bases unmatched: 4. CDR3 residues: CASSLRDRGSEQYF. The CDR3 DNA reads as TGTGCCAGCAGCTTACGGGACAGGGGATCCGAGCAGTACTTC.

The rearrangement joins TRBV27 to TRBJ2-5; tentatively, D is TRBD1 (5 bases). This CDR3 is built from 15 residues. V was shortened by 5 bases and J by 4 bases, with 17 bases between the two germline ends. CDR1 and CDR2 (germline): MNHEY, SMNVEV (reference sequence). CDR3 nucleotides: TGTGCCAGCAGTGAACGCCAGGGTTTTGGAGAGACCCAGTACTTC. This sequence encodes CASSERQGFGETQYF.

CDR3: CASSWYRQQFF. The CDR3 bases are TGTGCCAGTAGTTGGTACAGACAGCAGTTCTTC. This sequence joins TRBV19 and TRBJ2-1; D is unclear. Germline V gene sequence: CDR1 LNHDA, CDR2 SQIVND (reference sequence). With 5 bases removed from V and 11 bases from J, the gap between germline ends came to 10 bases. The CDR3 covers 11 residues.

This clone was seen a handful of times. This sequence joins TRBV7-9 and TRBJ1-2; D gene ambiguous. This CDR3 comprises 14 residues. Deletions cut 1 base from V and 0 bases from J, with 6 bases between. The germline CDR1 and CDR2 sequences are SEHNR and FQNEAQ (reference sequence). CDR3 in DNA: TGTGCCAGCAGCTTAGGAGGATCTAACTATGGCTACACCTTC. Protein product: CASSLGGSNYGYTF.

There are a few counts of this clone. The rearrangement links TRBV6-5 to TRBJ1-5, with no clear D. Germline V gives CDR1 MNHEY, CDR2 SVGAGI. The V gene lost 5 bases and the J gene lost 2 bases, with 10 bases spanning the gap. The CDR3 extends over 14 amino acids. The CDR3 protein is CASSPYDRNQPQHF. In DNA form, the CDR3 reads TGTGCCAGCAGTCCCTACGACCGCAATCAGCCCCAGCATTTT.

The chain carries TRBV4-3 and TRBJ2-5; 14 nucleotides match TRBD2. The CDR3 sequence is 18 residues long. The germline V gene has CDR1 LGHNA and CDR2 YSLEER. V was pared by 1 base and J by 7 bases, with 11 bases of the junction left unmatched. CDR3 in amino acids: CASSQGTSGRKGKGTQYF. As DNA, the CDR3 is TGCGCCAGCAGCCAAGGGACTAGCGGGAGGAAGGGGAAGGGGACCCAGTACTTC.